The 9 T cell receptor beta chains in this list originate from one sample, sequenced in a study of blood T cells in healthy people across ages. It was with a sample-barcoded 5' primer and a J-beta primer mix that a second PCR of about 7 to 12 cycles was run. TCRdb reprocessed the 5' RACE reads via MiXCR and lists one record per CDR3 protein. The sample carries 600,000 or so distinct CDR3 sequences, around 31% recorded once. The source material was blood. The source is a woman of 80 years or more in good health.

This clonotype appeared a few times. A much bigger clone sits one base away, suggesting this may be a read error. The chain has TRBV5-1 and TRBJ2-5; 9 bases line up with TRBD2. Germline assignment: CDR1 SGHRS and CDR2 YFSETQ. With V trimmed by 0 bases and J by 13 bases, 13 bases remained unmatched. The CDR3 contains 15 residues. The CDR3 DNA is TGCGCCAGCAGCTTGGAGTCTAGCGGGGACACGGAGCGGTACTTC. Translating it yields CASSLESSGDTERYF.

The chain uses TRBV4-1 and TRBJ1-4, with a possible D match to TRBD1 (6 bases). The V end was cut by 1 base, the J end by 8 bases, with 23 bases between. The germline gives CDR1 MGHRA, CDR2 YSYEKL. The CDR3 is made up of 18 amino acids. Written as DNA, the CDR3 is TGCGCCAGCAGCCAAGGACGAGGGGGTAGCCCAGTAGGCGAAAAACTGTTTTTT. This translates into CASSQGRGGSPVGEKLFF.

V and J are TRBV15 and TRBJ1-1; D is possibly TRBD1 (6 bases). The CDR3 length is 17 residues. Trimming removed 3 bases from V and 0 bases from J, with 17 bases in between. From germline, CDR1 is LNHNV and CDR2 YYDKDF (reference sequence). The CDR3 region has the DNA TGTGCCACCAGCAGGGGCGGGAGAAGGGGGATGAACACTGAAGCTTTCTTT. Its protein is CATSRGGRRGMNTEAFF. Drawing the rest from reference TRBV15 and TRBJ1-1, the complete variable domain is DAMVIQNPRYQVTQFGKPVTLSCSQTLNHNVMYWYQQKSSQAPKLLFHYYDKDFNNEADTPDNFQSRRPNTSFCFLDIRSPGLGDTAMYLCATSRGGRRGMNTEAFFGQGTRLTVV.

The chain links TRBV20-1 to TRBJ2-5; D gene uncertain. The CDR3 spans 11 residues. V lost 6 bases and J 3 bases, leaving 8 bases between the germline ends. Germline loops: CDR1 DFQATT, CDR2 SNEGSKA (reference sequence). The CDR3 DNA sequence: TGCAGTGCGAAGGCCAAAGAGACCCAGTACTTC. Translation: CSAKAKETQYF.

To note about this clonotype: Just one base apart from a much larger clone, this may be a read error. This chain uses TRBV11-1 with TRBJ2-1; unclear D gene. Looked up from germline, CDR1 is SGHAT and CDR2 is FQDESV (reference sequence). The CDR3 spans 15 residues. CDR3 residues: CAGSLLLASGNEQFF. DNA of the CDR3: TGTGCCGGCAGCTTATTGTTAGCCTCTGGTAATGAGCAGTTCTTC.

This clonotype was observed many times. The rearrangement uses TRBV27 and TRBJ2-1; 11 nucleotides line up with TRBD2. Germline lookup yields CDR1 MNHEY and CDR2 SMNVEV (reference sequence). V shed 5 bases, J shed 4 bases, and the junction held 7 bases outside the gene matches. This CDR3 has 16 residues. The CDR3 DNA reads as TGTGCCAGCAGTCCTCTAGCGGGGGGTGATTACAATGAGCAGTTCTTC. Translation gives CASSPLAGGDYNEQFF.

This clonotype was observed at least ten times. The J gene is TRBJ2-7, the V gene TRBV29-1, with 8 bases aligning to TRBD1. The CDR3 covers 13 residues. V lost 7 bases and J lost 0; bases outside the gene matches: 5. From germline, CDR1 is SQVTM and CDR2 ANQGSEA. The CDR3 spells CSGGQGASYEQYF. The CDR3 region has the DNA TGCAGCGGGGGGCAGGGGGCCTCCTACGAGCAGTACTTC.

This clonotype was counted many times. This chain links TRBV2 with TRBJ2-6; D tentatively reads TRBD1 or TRBD2 (5 bases each). Germline loops: CDR1 SNHLY, CDR2 FYNNEI. V lost 6 bases and J lost 0, with 12 bases in between. The CDR3 runs 16 residues. Written as DNA, the CDR3 is TGTGCCAGCAGGAGGGGCAGGAACTCTGGGGCCAACGTCCTGACTTTC. Translated: CASRRGRNSGANVLTF.

This clonotype came up many times. The chain employs TRBV20-1 and TRBJ2-7; D unclear. CDR1 and CDR2 (germline): DFQATT, SNEGSKA (reference sequence). The V gene lost 5 bases and the J gene lost 4 bases, with 21 bases spanning the gap. The CDR3 has 15 residues. CDR3 DNA sequence: TGCAGTGCTCCCAACCGTGCCAAGGGCCCTTACGAGCAGTACTTC. Encoded protein: CSAPNRAKGPYEQYF.